This TCR beta chain was identified in a study of T-cell memory formation after mild COVID-19. General study results and limits: The main location of contracting CD4+ clones was CM and EM, and that of contracting CD8+ clones was EMRA. Prior to infection, memory already included some responding clones, suggesting cross-reactive memory joined.

This clonotype came up a few times. As yet, its antigen is unknown. Constant-segment primers served in 5'RACE that generated TCR alpha and TCR beta cDNA libraries bearing sample barcodes and UMIs. One entry per CDR3 protein results from TCRdb running MiXCR on the 5' RACE reads. Among roughly 250,000 distinct CDR3 sequences listed, about 15% were seen once. The specimen was PBMCs or a T cell subset sorted from them (not recorded which). The source is a man aged 18 to 29 who had mild COVID-19 (a few samples of this study predate the infection). Cell type and time point are not known.

The CDR3 nucleotides read TGTGCCAGCAGTTCGACTACGGTTGGGGTACGCACTGAAGCTTTCTTT. Its protein product is CASSSTTVGVRTEAFF. The chain combines TRBV6-2 or TRBV6-3 with TRBJ1-1; D unresolved. The CDR3 totals 16 residues. The V end was cut by 4 bases, the J end by 4 bases, with 19 bases between. From germline, CDR1 is MNHEY and CDR2 SVGEGT.